This TCR beta chain was sequenced for a study of beta chain features in type 1 diabetes. Findings and limits, study-wide: VDJ junctions from patients with type 1 diabetes contained fewer insertions and more deletions. Researchers report that Type 1 diabetes patients had moderately but significantly shorter TCRB CDR3s across all four CD4+ subsets. An over-representation of cells with high TCR expression could result from cDNA sequencing.

This clone was seen a handful of times. What it binds is not known. The CDR3 loop spans 15 amino acids. V trimming: 0 bases; J trimming: 6 bases; junction bases outside the gene matches: 8. Germline V CDR1 and CDR2: SNHLY, FYNNEI. Since all of the isolated RNA was reverse transcribed, expressed TCRB transcripts were what got sequenced. About 3.4 million reads on average were seen across naive, central memory and regulatory T cell samples. Sequencing was performed with immunoSEQ multiplex PCR; in TCRdb, only in-frame clones are kept and a portion is missing. The table records around 250,000 clones, 11% to 15% of them present only once.

Source material: naive CD4+ T cells from blood. This clonotype was sampled from a man aged 25-45 years with type 1 diabetes. The V and J genes are TRBV2 and TRBJ2-7, with TRBD2 matching 7 bases. The CDR3 DNA follows: TGTGCCAGCAGTGAAGCAAGGGCGGGGGTCAGCGAGCAGTACTTC. This sequence encodes CASSEARAGVSEQYF. The variable domain in full, with the rest retrieved from reference TRBV2 and TRBJ2-7, is EPEVTQTPSHQVTQMGQEVILRCVPISNHLYFYWYRQILGQKVEFLVSFYNNEISEKSEIFDDQFSVERPDGSNFTLKIRSTKLEDSAMYFCASSEARAGVSEQYFGPGTRLTVT.